This entry lists 23 T cell receptor beta chains sequenced from one sample in a study of T-cell reconstitution after alpha-beta-depleted transplantation in children. TCRbeta library construction was performed incorporating unique molecular identifiers. Each CDR3 protein is one row after TCRdb ran MiXCR on the PCR reads. The sample carries 250,000 to 400,000 distinct CDR3 sequences, roughly 21% recorded once. The specimen was PBMCs, mostly from graft donor cells, collected 180 days after TCRalphabeta/CD19-depleted stem cell transplant. The receptor source for this set is a male patient between 10 and 17 years old who had a stem cell transplant for acute lymphoblastic leukemia, so the T cells may come from the graft donor.

The rearrangement joins TRBV20-1 to TRBJ1-3; D remains unclear. This CDR3 has 13 residues. Germline assignment: CDR1 DFQATT and CDR2 SNEGSKA (reference sequence). The V and J ends lost 0 bases and 8 bases respectively, with 11 bases between them. The CDR3 DNA sequence: TGCAGTGCTAGAGATTCCAGTGTTCACACCATATATTTT. Translation: CSARDSSVHTIYF.

CDR3 in amino acids: CASSLEGRAYEQYF. CDR3 nucleotides: TGCGCCAGCAGCTTGGAGGGCCGTGCCTACGAGCAGTACTTC. The J gene is TRBJ2-7, the V gene TRBV5-1; D unclear. This CDR3 contains 14 residues. Germline V lookup: CDR1 SGHRS, CDR2 YFSETQ. V dropped 0 bases and J dropped 2 bases, with 9 bases sitting between them.

The table lists this clonotype with a few counts. CDR3 sequence: CSATPVGATNEKLFF. In DNA form, the CDR3 reads TGCAGTGCAACCCCGGTTGGTGCAACTAATGAAAAACTGTTTTTT. The rearrangement uses TRBV20-1 and TRBJ1-4; D gene uncertain. Trimming left V 6 bases short and J 0 bases short, with 14 bases between. The CDR3 extends over 15 amino acids. Germline V gene sequence: CDR1 DFQATT, CDR2 SNEGSKA (reference sequence).

There are a few counts of this clonotype. The chain combines TRBV5-1 with TRBJ2-7, with 9 bases matching TRBD1. The J segment lost 0 bases and the V segment lost 3 bases, leaving 10 bases of the junction unmatched. From germline, CDR1 is SGHRS and CDR2 YFSETQ. The CDR3 covers 17 residues. The CDR3 loop is CASSSGQGPRGSYEQYF. In DNA, the CDR3 is TGCGCCAGCAGCTCGGGACAGGGCCCTCGGGGCTCCTACGAGCAGTACTTC.

The chain couples TRBV29-1 to TRBJ2-1; 8 nucleotides line up with TRBD2. V lost 3 bases and J lost 0; bases outside the gene matches: 1. The CDR3 is 14 residues long. The germline V gene has CDR1 SQVTM and CDR2 ANQGSEA. This CDR3 is CSVDGTSSYNEQFF. Here the CDR3 DNA reads TGCAGCGTTGACGGGACTAGCTCCTACAATGAGCAGTTCTTC.

This clonotype was seen more than once but under ten times. The J gene is TRBJ2-5, the V gene TRBV12-3 or TRBV12-4, with D perhaps matching TRBD1 or TRBD2 (5 bases each). V lost 6 bases to trimming and J lost 2 bases, with 13 bases between them. The length of the CDR3 is 14 residues. CDR3 bases: TGTGCCAGCAGCCCCAGGGACGTGCAAGAGACCCAGTACTTC. Its translation is CASSPRDVQETQYF.

This clonotype has more than one count but fewer than ten. This chain joins TRBV20-1 and TRBJ2-1; 14 nucleotides line up with TRBD2. The CDR3 extends over 15 amino acids. Germline loops: CDR1 DFQATT, CDR2 SNEGSKA (reference sequence). The CDR3 protein is CSTPGLAGDYNEQFF. The DNA for the CDR3 is TGCAGCACACCGGGACTAGCGGGAGATTACAATGAGCAGTTCTTC.

This chain links TRBV20-1 with TRBJ2-1; maybe TRBD1 (6 bases). V was cut by 5 bases and J by 2 bases, with 16 bases left in between. Germline-derived CDR1 and CDR2 are DFQATT and SNEGSKA (reference sequence). This CDR3 spans 15 amino acids. CDR3 nucleotide sequence: TGCAGTGCTCAGAGCTCAGGGGCCCCCTACAATGAGCAGTTCTTC. Translation gives CSAQSSGAPYNEQFF.

This chain uses TRBV5-1 with TRBJ2-1; TRBD1 aligns across 8 bases. The V and J ends lost 7 bases and 6 bases, in that order; junction bases with no gene match: 9. The CDR3 sequence is 14 residues long. Germline V gene data show CDR1 as SGHRS and CDR2 as YFSETQ. The CDR3 nucleotides read TGCGCCAGCGCCGGGGGACAGGCCTTCAATGAGCAGTTCTTC. Its protein product is CASAGGQAFNEQFF. The full variable domain, completed using reference TRBV5-1 and TRBJ2-1, is KAGVTQTPRYLIKTRGQQVTLSCSPISGHRSVSWYQQTPGQGLQFLFEYFSETQRNKGNFPGRFSGRQFSNSRSEMNVSTLELGDSALYLCASAGGQAFNEQFFGPGTRLTVL.

The J gene is TRBJ2-2, the V gene TRBV29-1; 9 nucleotides align to TRBD2. CDR3 size: 15 residues. Germline V gives CDR1 SQVTM, CDR2 ANQGSEA. Trimming took 7 bases from V and 5 from J; bases not matched to a gene: 11. Here the CDR3 DNA reads TGCAGCGCACAGACGCGGGAGGGCGTTACCGGGGAGCTGTTTTTT. This codes for CSAQTREGVTGELFF.

This clonotype was seen a handful of times. The chain combines TRBV6-5 with TRBJ2-7; either TRBD1 or TRBD2 may supply D (5 bases each). Looked up from germline, CDR1 is MNHEY and CDR2 is SVGAGI. The V end lost 4 bases, the J end lost 6 bases, and 19 bases lay between the germline ends. The length of the CDR3 is 15 residues. Written as DNA, the CDR3 is TGTGCCAGCAGTTTCCCTGGGACGGCGTACATCGAGCAGTACTTC. This gives the protein CASSFPGTAYIEQYF.

In this sample, this clonotype turned up a few times. This chain joins TRBV27 and TRBJ2-3; a weak D match, TRBD1 (6 bases). The V end lost 6 bases, the J end lost 5 bases, and 12 bases lay between the germline ends. The CDR3 loop spans 13 amino acids. Germline-derived CDR1 and CDR2 are MNHEY and SMNVEV (reference sequence). The CDR3 region is CASRPQGIDTQYF. The CDR3 region has the DNA TGTGCCAGCAGACCCCAGGGGATAGATACGCAGTATTTT.

The chain employs TRBV2 and TRBJ2-1; 7 bases fit TRBD2. Trimming removed 4 bases from V and 2 bases from J; junction bases left unmatched: 8. Germline-derived CDR1 and CDR2 are SNHLY and FYNNEI. This CDR3 has 16 residues. This chain's CDR3 is CASSVRGSATYNEQFF. The CDR3 nucleotides are TGTGCCAGCAGTGTACGCGGGAGTGCTACCTACAATGAGCAGTTCTTC. Combining the CDR3 with reference TRBV2 and TRBJ2-1 gives the whole variable domain EPEVTQTPSHQVTQMGQEVILRCVPISNHLYFYWYRQILGQKVEFLVSFYNNEISEKSEIFDDQFSVERPDGSNFTLKIRSTKLEDSAMYFCASSVRGSATYNEQFFGPGTRLTVL.

The chain links TRBV27 to TRBJ2-1; 11 bases are shared with TRBD2. V shed 3 bases and J 0 bases; nucleotides not matched to a gene: 4. Germline V CDR1 and CDR2: MNHEY, SMNVEV (reference sequence). This CDR3 is built from 17 residues. The CDR3 DNA is TGTGCCAGCAGTTTGAGACTAGCGGGGAGCTCCTACAATGAGCAGTTCTTC. Protein sequence: CASSLRLAGSSYNEQFF.

With regard to this clonotype: Its ends do not fully match the called genes, so a read error is possible. This chain links TRBV12-3 or TRBV12-4 with TRBJ2-5, with unresolved D. There are 11 residues in the CDR3. CDR3 loop: CASSLGQPHYF. The DNA of the CDR3 is TGTGCTAGCAGTTTAGGCCAGCCCCATTACTTC.

This sequence joins TRBV29-1 and TRBJ2-7, with 10 bases aligning to TRBD1. The junction had 9 bases not matched to a gene; V was cut back by 1 base and J by 0 bases. The CDR3 is 17 residues long. CDR1 SQVTM and CDR2 ANQGSEA come from the germline V gene. The CDR3 DNA reads TGCAGCGTTGAAGTCCCACCGGGACAGGGGACCTCCTACGAGCAGTACTTC. It translates to CSVEVPPGQGTSYEQYF.

This clonotype was seen a handful of times. The chain recombines TRBV4-1 with TRBJ1-5; no reliable D call. The CDR3 runs to 15 residues. Per the germline V gene, CDR1 is MGHRA and CDR2 is YSYEKL. Trimming shortened V by 1 base and J by 10 bases, and 17 bases separated the two germline ends. CDR3 residues: CASSQGHTRVSPQHF. In DNA form, the CDR3 reads TGCGCCAGCAGCCAAGGGCATACTCGTGTCAGCCCCCAGCATTTT.

The chain combines TRBV11-2 with TRBJ1-2; D is perhaps TRBD1 (5 bases). Trimming shortened V by 2 bases and J by 3 bases, and 13 bases separated the two germline ends. The CDR3 extends over 15 amino acids. Germline CDR1 SGHAT, CDR2 FQNNGV. DNA of the CDR3: TGTGCCAGCAGCTTAAGGCCAGGGCTTTACTATGGCTACACCTTC. Residues: CASSLRPGLYYGYTF.

This clonotype was detected ten times or more. The chain couples TRBV12-3 or TRBV12-4 to TRBJ2-5, with 11 bases aligning to TRBD2. J lost 4 bases, V lost 5 bases, and 3 bases had no gene match. CDR3 length: 14 residues. The CDR3 DNA reads TGTGCCAGCAGTAGTAGCGGGAGGGGAGAGACCCAGTACTTC. This sequence encodes CASSSSGRGETQYF.

The V and J genes are TRBV5-6 and TRBJ1-6, with D maybe TRBD1 (5 bases). Trimming stripped 2 bases from V and 9 bases from J, with 12 bases between. The length of the CDR3 is 14 residues. Germline-derived CDR1 and CDR2 are SGHDT and YYEEEE. CDR3 sequence reads: CASSLRGGTSPLHF. Here the CDR3 DNA reads TGTGCCAGCAGCTTACGGGGAGGGACTTCACCCCTCCACTTT.

The rearrangement uses TRBV5-1 and TRBJ2-5, with D possibly TRBD1 on 6 matching bases. The CDR3 sequence is 15 residues long. Trimming removed 0 bases from V and 2 bases from J, with 11 bases in between. Per germline, CDR1 SGHRS and CDR2 YFSETQ. Here the CDR3 reads CASSLGGRGQETQYF. The CDR3 nucleotides are TGCGCCAGCAGCTTGGGAGGCAGGGGACAAGAGACCCAGTACTTC.

J is TRBJ1-2 and V is TRBV20-1; D is unclear. The ends were cut back, 4 bases at V and 12 bases at J, with 9 bases in the middle. The CDR3 consists of 9 residues. Looked up from germline, CDR1 is DFQATT and CDR2 is SNEGSKA (reference sequence). The CDR3: CSAIGLHTF. CDR3 nucleotides: TGCAGTGCTATCGGACTGCACACCTTC.

This clonotype came up a few times. The rearrangement joins TRBV20-1 to TRBJ1-6; D is undetermined. CDR1 and CDR2 from the germline V gene are DFQATT and SNEGSKA (reference sequence). V was clipped by 6 bases and J by 8 bases, with 20 bases between them. The CDR3 covers 15 residues. The CDR3 here is CSAVGDFRVDSPLHF. The CDR3 nucleotides are TGCAGTGCCGTGGGAGACTTTAGGGTAGATTCACCCCTCCACTTT.